A single sample is the source of the 28 T cell receptor beta chains below, sequenced in a study of PD-L1 blockade in urothelial cancer. Generated by immunoSEQ multiplex PCR, the TCRdb table keeps only in-frame clones and is missing some. The top ten clones hold approximately 1.9% of a sample with under 40,000 clones, 85% to 90% of them seen once. The source was PBMCs, collected around atezolizumab (anti-PD-L1) treatment. These receptor sequences come from a man in his 60s with urothelial cancer.

Here the CDR3 reads CASSSQLASPQNEQFF. CDR3 DNA sequence: TGTGCCAGCAGTTCGCAACTAGCGTCCCCGCAGAATGAGCAGTTCTTC. J is TRBJ2-1 and V is TRBV6-5; 7 bases fit TRBD2. This CDR3 region has 16 residues. Germline loops: CDR1 MNHEY, CDR2 SVGAGI. The V gene end was trimmed by 4 bases and the J gene end by 7 bases; junction bases not matched to a gene: 13.

The V call is TRBV7-6, the J call TRBJ1-3; D is possibly TRBD1 (6 bases). CDR3 length: 12 amino acids. The V gene's germline CDR1 is SGHVS and CDR2 FNYEAQ. Trimming pared 10 bases from V and 2 bases from J, leaving 9 bases between. The CDR3 nucleotides read TGTGCCATTAGACAGGCTGGAAACACCATATATTTT. Residues: CAIRQAGNTIYF.

This clone came up a few times. The chain employs TRBV19 and TRBJ2-5; the match to TRBD1 covers 10 bases. J was trimmed by 5 bases and V by 6 bases; bases with no gene match: 6. The germline V gene has CDR1 LNHDA and CDR2 SQIVND (reference sequence). The CDR3 sequence is 14 residues long. This CDR3 is CASRQTGGGETQYF. The DNA for the CDR3 is TGTGCCAGTAGGCAGACAGGGGGCGGCGAGACCCAGTACTTC. The entire variable domain, with the rest obtained from reference TRBV19 and TRBJ2-5, is as follows: DGGITQSPKYLFRKEGQNVTLSCEQNLNHDAMYWYRQDPGQGLRLIYYSQIVNDFQKGDIAEGYSVSREKKESFPLTVTSAQKNPTAFYLCASRQTGGGETQYFGPGTRLLVL.

The chain is built from TRBV5-6 and TRBJ1-2, with D hard to call. CDR1 is SGHDT, CDR2 YYEEEE, per germline. The CDR3 is 15 amino acids. Trimming stripped 4 bases from V and 2 bases from J, with 15 bases between. The CDR3 DNA follows: TGTGCCAGCAGCCTCACCGGACGGGAGAACTATGGCTACACCTTC. Its translation: CASSLTGRENYGYTF.

This chain links TRBV28 with TRBJ1-5; 8 positions match TRBD1. CDR1 and CDR2 (germline): MDHEN, SYDVKM. The V gene end was trimmed by 0 bases and the J gene end by 6 bases; junction bases not matched to a gene: 13. The CDR3 consists of 18 residues. CDR3 sequence (DNA): TGTGCCAGCAGTTTATGGGCAACCGGGACAGGAGGTTCTCAGCCCCAGCATTTT. This translates into CASSLWATGTGGSQPQHF.

This chain joins TRBV28 and TRBJ1-1; 8 nucleotides align to TRBD1. From germline, CDR1 is MDHEN and CDR2 SYDVKM. Trimming cost V 4 bases and J 1 base; bases outside gene matches: 2. The CDR3 runs to 14 residues. This CDR3 reads CASSSGQGNTEAFF. The CDR3 DNA follows: TGTGCCAGCAGTTCTGGACAGGGGAACACTGAAGCTTTCTTT. Based on the CDR3 plus reference TRBV28 and TRBJ1-1, the full variable domain is DVKVTQSSRYLVKRTGEKVFLECVQDMDHENMFWYRQDPGLGLRLIYFSYDVKMKEKGDIPEGYSVSREKKERFSLILESASTNQTSMYLCASSSGQGNTEAFFGQGTRLTVV.

In its sample, this clone was seen a few times. V is TRBV6-1 and J is TRBJ2-3; 9 bases line up with TRBD2. The CDR3 covers 14 residues. Germline V lookup: CDR1 MNHNS, CDR2 SASEGT. J was trimmed by 4 bases and V by 7 bases; bases with no gene match: 6. The CDR3 sequence is CASTGGGAPDTQYF. The CDR3 DNA follows: TGTGCCAGCACTGGCGGGGGGGCCCCAGATACGCAGTATTTT.

This chain connects TRBV6-1 to TRBJ2-3; 7 bases agree with TRBD1. The CDR3 spans 15 residues. V gave up 4 bases and J gave up 3 bases; unmatched junction bases: 7. CDR1 is MNHNS and CDR2 is SASEGT in the germline V gene. The DNA of the CDR3 is TGTGCCAGCAGTGCAGACAGGGTTGGGACAGATACGCAGTATTTT. This codes for CASSADRVGTDTQYF.

This clone has more than one count but fewer than ten. The DNA of the CDR3 is TGTGCCAGCAGTCTCTCCTTCCCGAGGGACTATGGCTACACCTTC. It specifies CASSLSFPRDYGYTF. The chain combines TRBV2 with TRBJ1-2; the D is unclear. With 5 bases removed from V and 3 bases from J, the gap between germline ends came to 16 bases. The CDR3 spans 15 residues. CDR1 is SNHLY and CDR2 is FYNNEI in the germline V gene.

The chain is built from TRBV30 and TRBJ2-2; 10 positions match TRBD1. The length of the CDR3 is 13 residues. Trimming cost V 5 bases and J 4 bases; bases outside gene matches: 1. Germline CDR1 GTSNPN, CDR2 SVGIG (reference sequence). The CDR3 loop reads CAWGTGATGELFF. DNA for the CDR3: TGTGCCTGGGGGACAGGGGCCACCGGGGAGCTGTTTTTT.

The chain couples TRBV19 to TRBJ1-1, with D possibly matching TRBD1 (6 bases). The length of the CDR3 is 17 residues. V was clipped by 2 bases and J by 1 base, with 17 bases between them. Germline CDR1 LNHDA, CDR2 SQIVND (reference sequence). DNA of the CDR3: TGTGCCAGTAGTATACGTACCGGGGGGCTGGGGAACACTGAAGCTTTCTTT. This gives the protein CASSIRTGGLGNTEAFF.

The chain is built from TRBV28 and TRBJ2-3; 7 bases are shared with TRBD2. The CDR3 spans 14 residues. Germline V CDR1 and CDR2: MDHEN, SYDVKM. With 11 bases clipped from V and 2 bases from J, the junction kept 10 bases outside the gene matches. Written as DNA, the CDR3 is TGTGCCTCCGCGACGGGACTAAACACAGATACGCAGTATTTT. Translating it yields CASATGLNTDTQYF.

In DNA, the CDR3 is TGTGCCAGCAGTCACCGGGACAGATATGGCTACACCTTC. Translated, it gives CASSHRDRYGYTF. V usage is TRBV5-4 and J usage is TRBJ1-2; TRBD1 matches 7 bases. The V gene end was trimmed by 5 bases and the J gene end by 5 bases; junction bases not matched to a gene: 6. CDR3 size: 13 residues. Germline values: CDR1 SGHNT, CDR2 YYREEE (reference sequence).

V gene TRBV11-2 combines with J gene TRBJ1-1; maybe TRBD1 (6 bases). This CDR3 region has 14 residues. CDR1 is SGHAT and CDR2 is FQNNGV in the germline V gene. Trimming left V 1 base short and J 5 bases short, with 11 bases between. Written as DNA, the CDR3 is TGTGCCAGCAGCTTAGGGGGGGGCGTGACTGAAGCTTTCTTT. Encoded protein: CASSLGGGVTEAFF.

This clone was seen a single time. The chain combines TRBV6-5 with TRBJ2-7; TRBD2 is a possible D gene (6 bases). Germline V gene data show CDR1 as MNHEY and CDR2 as SVGAGI. CDR3 size: 14 residues. V lost 0 bases to trimming and J lost 2 bases, with 8 bases between them. CDR3 residues: CASSYSRGAYEQYF. The CDR3 nucleotides read TGTGCCAGCAGTTACTCGCGGGGCGCCTACGAGCAGTACTTC.

The chain recombines TRBV5-1 with TRBJ2-2; no firm D call. There are 13 residues in the CDR3. Germline values: CDR1 SGHRS, CDR2 YFSETQ. V gave up 0 bases and J gave up 7 bases, with 7 bases separating them. The CDR3 here is CASSLDSNGELFF. The CDR3 DNA sequence: TGCGCCAGCAGCTTGGACAGCAACGGGGAGCTGTTTTTT.

The chain carries TRBV7-2 and TRBJ1-1; D call uncertain. The CDR3 is 16 residues long. Per germline, CDR1 SGHTA and CDR2 FQGNSA. V shed 5 bases and J shed 1 base, with 17 bases lying between them. This chain's CDR3 is CASSPGESRANTEAFF. CDR3 DNA: TGTGCCAGCAGCCCAGGCGAGTCTCGAGCGAACACTGAAGCTTTCTTT.

The chain joins TRBV4-1 to TRBJ2-7, with D possibly TRBD2 on 5 matching bases. Deletions cut 0 bases from V and 2 bases from J, with 11 bases between. Germline CDR1 reads MGHRA; CDR2 reads YSYEKL. The CDR3 spans 15 residues. The CDR3 DNA follows: TGCGCCAGCAGCCAAGAGTCGACGGGGACCTACGAGCAGTACTTC. Encoded protein: CASSQESTGTYEQYF.

V is TRBV6-1 and J is TRBJ1-4; 12 nucleotides match TRBD1. Germline V gene data show CDR1 as MNHNS and CDR2 as SASEGT. The CDR3 covers 15 residues. V gave up 6 bases and J gave up 8 bases; unmatched junction bases: 7. CDR3 amino acids: CASRGSGTGGEKLFF. As DNA, the CDR3 is TGTGCCAGCAGGGGCTCCGGGACAGGGGGCGAAAAACTGTTTTTT.

J is TRBJ2-3 and V is TRBV6-6; 12 bases agree with TRBD2. Germline lookup yields CDR1 MNHNY and CDR2 SVGAGI (reference sequence). The CDR3 is 14 residues long. V was pared by 7 bases and J by 5 bases, with 4 bases of the junction left unmatched. DNA for the CDR3: TGTGCCAGCAAACTAGCGGGAGGAGGAGATACGCAGTATTTT. It is translated as CASKLAGGGDTQYF.

The chain carries TRBV7-2 and TRBJ1-2; unclear D gene. The ends were cut back, 2 bases at V and 8 bases at J, with 15 bases in the middle. Germline lookup yields CDR1 SGHTA and CDR2 FQGNSA. CDR3 size: 14 residues. CDR3 in amino acids: CASSLSSSLYGYTF. For the CDR3, the DNA is TGTGCCAGCAGCTTATCGAGTAGCCTATACGGCTACACCTTC.

The chain uses TRBV27 and TRBJ1-4; unclear D gene. CDR3 length: 14 residues. Germline V gives CDR1 MNHEY, CDR2 SMNVEV (reference sequence). V was trimmed by 5 bases and J by 2 bases, leaving 9 bases between them. The CDR3 region is CASSPQRTNEKLFF. The CDR3 bases are TGTGCCAGCAGTCCCCAACGGACTAATGAAAAACTGTTTTTT. Full variable domain (outside the CDR3, taken from reference TRBV27 and TRBJ1-4): EAQVTQNPRYLITVTGKKLTVTCSQNMNHEYMSWYRQDPGLGLRQIYYSMNVEVTDKGDVPEGYKVSRKEKRNFPLILESPSPNQTSLYFCASSPQRTNEKLFFGSGTQLSVL.

In its sample, this clone was seen once. The chain uses TRBV12-5 and TRBJ2-1; 13 bases line up with TRBD2. Germline CDR1 LGHNT, CDR2 FRNRAP. The CDR3 consists of 17 residues. Trimming cost V 7 bases and J 2 bases; bases outside gene matches: 8. The CDR3 nucleotides are TGTGCTAGTGTCCCGACTAGCGGGGGGACCACCTACAATGAGCAGTTCTTC. Protein product: CASVPTSGGTTYNEQFF.

The genes are TRBV7-8 and TRBJ2-3; the match to TRBD1 covers 8 bases. This CDR3 is 19 amino acids long. V shed 4 bases, J shed 0 bases, and the junction held 15 bases outside the gene matches. Germline V gene data show CDR1 as SGHVS and CDR2 as FQNEAQ. The CDR3 sequence: CASSSRGRLARSSTDTQYF. CDR3 sequence (DNA): TGTGCCAGCAGCTCCAGGGGGCGCCTCGCCAGGTCTAGCACAGATACGCAGTATTTT. Drawing the rest from reference TRBV7-8 and TRBJ2-3, the complete variable domain is GAGVSQSPRYKVAKRGQDVALRCDPISGHVSLFWYQQALGQGPEFLTYFQNEAQLDKSGLPSDRFFAERPEGSVSTLKIQRTQQEDSAVYLCASSSRGRLARSSTDTQYFGPGTRLTVL.

V and J are TRBV28 and TRBJ2-1; TRBD1 agrees at 7 bases. In germline, CDR1 is MDHEN, CDR2 SYDVKM. V dropped 3 bases and J dropped 6; count of bases not matched to a gene: 5. CDR3 size: 14 residues. The chain's CDR3 is CASSLSGGRNEQFF. As DNA, the CDR3 is TGTGCCAGCAGTTTGTCAGGGGGACGCAATGAGCAGTTCTTC.

This chain connects TRBV2 to TRBJ2-1; TRBD2 matches 7 bases. CDR1 SNHLY and CDR2 FYNNEI come from the germline V gene. The CDR3 is made up of 14 amino acids. V was clipped by 6 bases and J by 9 bases; unmatched bases: 11. CDR3 residues: CASRGGLGISEQFF. The DNA for the CDR3 is TGTGCCAGCAGGGGGGGGTTAGGGATAAGTGAGCAGTTCTTC.

The J gene is TRBJ2-1, the V gene TRBV10-1; the match to TRBD2 covers 10 bases. This CDR3 has 18 residues. Losses at the gene ends were 3 bases for V and 0 bases for J; bases not matched to a gene: 8. Germline assignment: CDR1 WNHNN and CDR2 SYGVQD (reference sequence). DNA of the CDR3: TGCGCCAGCAGTGATAGAGGGGCTAGCGGGGGCTCCTACAATGAGCAGTTCTTC. Translating gives CASSDRGASGGSYNEQFF.

V is TRBV28 and J is TRBJ2-5; the D is unclear. Germline V gives CDR1 MDHEN, CDR2 SYDVKM. Between the trimmed V and J ends, which lost 0 bases and 3 bases, there was a span of 14 bases. The CDR3 totals 16 residues. The CDR3 reads CASSLWFKTTEETQYF. CDR3 DNA: TGTGCCAGCAGTTTATGGTTCAAGACAACTGAAGAGACCCAGTACTTC.